These 17 T cell receptor beta chains share one sample of origin, sequenced in a study of blood T cell repertoires in COVID-19. This table comes from immunoSEQ multiplex PCR, and its TCRdb copy is limited to in-frame clones, with some not included. The sample has 350,000 to 400,000 clones; over 85% are singletons. The sample taken for sequencing was PBMCs or T cells enriched from blood (not recorded which). The receptors stem from a woman aged 30 to 39 who had recovered from COVID-19.

The V gene is TRBV7-9, the J gene TRBJ2-6; TRBD1 agrees at 10 bases. This CDR3 comprises 17 residues. Germline CDR1 is SEHNR and CDR2 is FQNEAQ (reference sequence). Losses at the gene ends were 6 bases for V and 0 bases for J; bases not matched to a gene: 5. This chain's CDR3 is CASRPGTGDSGANVLTF. The CDR3 DNA reads as TGTGCCAGCAGACCCGGGACAGGGGACTCTGGGGCCAACGTCCTGACTTTC.

The chain carries TRBV7-3 and TRBJ2-3; 7 nucleotides match TRBD2. CDR1 is SGHTA, CDR2 FQGTGA, per germline. With 3 bases clipped from V and 1 base from J, the junction kept 4 bases outside the gene matches. The CDR3 covers 15 residues. This CDR3 is CASSFRRGGTDTQYF. The CDR3, as DNA: TGTGCCAGCAGCTTCCGCCGGGGGGGCACAGATACGCAGTATTTT. The whole variable domain, remainder taken from reference TRBV7-3 and TRBJ2-3, is GAGVSQTPSNKVTEKGKYVELRCDPISGHTALYWYRQSLGQGPEFLIYFQGTGAADDSGLPNDRFFAVRPEGSVSTLKIQRTERGDSAVYLCASSFRRGGTDTQYFGPGTRLTVL.

In this sample, this clone turned up a few times. The V and J genes are TRBV7-9 and TRBJ1-1; D is uncertain. There are 15 residues in the CDR3. From germline, CDR1 is SEHNR and CDR2 FQNEAQ (reference sequence). V shed 6 bases and J shed 5 bases, with 19 bases lying between them. CDR3 coding DNA: TGTGCCAGCAGTACGGACGAGGGCCGGGCGACTGAAGCTTTCTTT. It yields the protein CASSTDEGRATEAFF.

The chain is built from TRBV5-6 and TRBJ1-5, with D possibly TRBD1 on 6 matching bases. Germline CDR1 is SGHDT and CDR2 is YYEEEE. The CDR3 is 14 amino acids. Trimming cost V 0 bases and J 4 bases, with 8 bases left between them. The CDR3 DNA sequence: TGTGCCAGCAGCTTGGGAAGGGGGAATCAGCCCCAGCATTTT. Its protein product is CASSLGRGNQPQHF. Together with reference TRBV5-6 and TRBJ1-5, the CDR3 gives the full variable domain: DAGVTQSPTHLIKTRGQQVTLRCSPKSGHDTVSWYQQALGQGPQFIFQYYEEEERQRGNFPDRFSGHQFPNYSSELNVNALLLGDSALYLCASSLGRGNQPQHFGDGTRLSIL.

Points on this clone: This same CDR3 is encoded by further DNA sequences in the sample. This chain links TRBV5-1 with TRBJ1-1; D gene ambiguous. The V end lost 2 bases, the J end lost 4 bases, and 9 bases lay between the germline ends. The CDR3 has 13 residues. Germline V lookup: CDR1 SGHRS, CDR2 YFSETQ. CDR3 residues: CASSLNTGTEAFF. The CDR3 DNA sequence: TGCGCCAGCAGCTTAAACACGGGCACTGAAGCTTTCTTT.

The DNA of the CDR3 is TGTGCCACCAGCAGAGATCCAGGGGGCGACTATGGCTACACCTTC. This encodes CATSRDPGGDYGYTF. This chain connects TRBV15 to TRBJ1-2, with TRBD1 matching over 8 bases. The V gene end was trimmed by 0 bases and the J gene end by 3 bases; junction bases not matched to a gene: 3. The CDR3 spans 15 residues. Germline V gives CDR1 LNHNV, CDR2 YYDKDF (reference sequence). The full variable domain, in which reference TRBV15 and TRBJ1-2 provide the parts outside the CDR3, is DAMVIQNPRYQVTQFGKPVTLSCSQTLNHNVMYWYQQKSSQAPKLLFHYYDKDFNNEADTPDNFQSRRPNTSFCFLDIRSPGLGDTAMYLCATSRDPGGDYGYTFGSGTRLTVV.

V usage is TRBV30 and J usage is TRBJ1-1, with 7 nucleotides matching TRBD1. Germline V CDR1 and CDR2: GTSNPN, SVGIG (reference sequence). V trimming: 2 bases; J trimming: 4 bases; junction bases outside the gene matches: 13. This CDR3 has 16 amino acids. The CDR3 reads CAWSRWGTVEGTEAFF. CDR3 coding DNA: TGTGCCTGGAGTAGGTGGGGGACAGTGGAGGGCACTGAAGCTTTCTTT.

The chain's CDR3 is CASSPELTGFNEQFF. CDR3 nucleotides: TGTGCCAGCAGCCCGGAGTTGACTGGTTTCAATGAGCAGTTCTTC. The chain is built from TRBV3-1 (or the pseudogene TRBV3-2) and TRBJ2-1; D unresolved. The CDR3 runs 15 residues. V was clipped by 4 bases and J by 6 bases, with 16 bases between them. Germline V gene lookup returns CDR1 LGHDT and CDR2 YNNKEL (reference sequence).

This clone was counted only a few times. The rearrangement links TRBV19 to TRBJ2-7; TRBD2 matches 8 bases. V lost 0 bases and J lost 2; bases outside the gene matches: 6. From germline, CDR1 is LNHDA and CDR2 SQIVND (reference sequence). The CDR3 runs to 16 residues. The CDR3 region is CASSIDTAGAAYEQYF. CDR3 sequence (DNA): TGTGCCAGTAGTATAGATACAGCGGGAGCGGCCTACGAGCAGTACTTC. The full variable domain, rest sourced from reference TRBV19 and TRBJ2-7, is DGGITQSPKYLFRKEGQNVTLSCEQNLNHDAMYWYRQDPGQGLRLIYYSQIVNDFQKGDIAEGYSVSREKKESFPLTVTSAQKNPTAFYLCASSIDTAGAAYEQYFGPGTRLTVT.

The chain has TRBV7-9 and TRBJ2-2, with D tentatively TRBD2 (5 bases). The CDR3 consists of 12 residues. Germline V gene lookup returns CDR1 SEHNR and CDR2 FQNEAQ (reference sequence). The V and J ends lost 10 bases and 4 bases respectively, with 10 bases between them. CDR3 in DNA: TGTGCCATCCCGAGGGTCACCGGGGAGCTGTTTTTT. Protein: CAIPRVTGELFF.

The chain recombines TRBV3-1 (or the pseudogene TRBV3-2) with TRBJ2-1; TRBD2 matches 8 bases. V gave up 1 base and J gave up 4 bases; unmatched junction bases: 3. The CDR3 runs to 15 residues. Looked up from germline, CDR1 is LGHDT and CDR2 is YNNKEL (reference sequence). The CDR3 nucleotides read TGTGCCAGCAGCCAAGGTAGCGGGACGTACAATGAGCAGTTCTTC. Its protein is CASSQGSGTYNEQFF.

The chain combines TRBV3-1 (or the pseudogene TRBV3-2) with TRBJ1-1, with D perhaps matching TRBD1 (5 bases). The CDR3 is 14 amino acids. Germline V gene sequence: CDR1 LGHDT, CDR2 YNNKEL (reference sequence). V gave up 0 bases and J gave up 4 bases, with 9 bases separating them. This CDR3 reads CASSQEGGRTEAFF. CDR3 coding DNA: TGTGCCAGCAGCCAAGAGGGGGGTCGCACTGAAGCTTTCTTT.

V gene TRBV6-6 combines with J gene TRBJ1-6; maybe TRBD1 (6 bases). The CDR3 runs to 13 residues. Germline V lookup: CDR1 MNHNY, CDR2 SVGAGI (reference sequence). V was trimmed by 7 bases and J by 10 bases, leaving 14 bases between them. As DNA, the CDR3 is TGTGCCAGCACCGGGACAAATCTCTCACCCCTCCACTTT. Protein sequence: CASTGTNLSPLHF.

Only a few counts were recorded for this clone. The rearrangement uses TRBV7-6 and TRBJ1-6, with 12 bases fitting TRBD1. Trimming cost V 5 bases and J 8 bases; bases outside gene matches: 7. This CDR3 is 16 amino acids long. Germline loops: CDR1 SGHVS, CDR2 FNYEAQ. CDR3 residues: CASSPGTGGWDSPLHF. The CDR3 coding sequence is TGTGCCAGCAGCCCCGGGACAGGGGGCTGGGATTCACCCCTCCACTTT.

J is TRBJ2-7 and V is TRBV2, with D possibly TRBD2 on 6 matching bases. This CDR3 contains 15 residues. The V gene's germline CDR1 is SNHLY and CDR2 FYNNEI. The germline V and J ends were trimmed by 3 bases and 0 bases, with 12 bases remaining between them. The CDR3 sequence: CASSEAGNLSYEQYF. The DNA of the CDR3 is TGTGCCAGCAGTGAGGCGGGGAACCTCTCCTACGAGCAGTACTTC.

The chain uses TRBV6-5 and TRBJ2-5, with 11 bases aligning to TRBD1. J gave up 4 bases and V 6 bases, and 7 bases lay outside the gene matches. CDR1 and CDR2 (germline): MNHEY, SVGAGI. The CDR3 sequence is 15 residues long. DNA of the CDR3: TGTGCCAGCAGGGGACAGGGGGGTCTTCCAGAGACCCAGTACTTC. It codes for CASRGQGGLPETQYF.

This clone is a singleton in its sample. The chain carries TRBV11-2 and TRBJ2-1; 9 positions match TRBD1. This CDR3 has 14 residues. The trim removed 5 bases at V and 5 bases at J, leaving 4 bases unmatched. Germline V gene lookup returns CDR1 SGHAT and CDR2 FQNNGV. The CDR3 reads CASSRGQGNNEQFF. CDR3 nucleotides: TGTGCCAGCAGCCGGGGACAGGGAAACAATGAGCAGTTCTTC.